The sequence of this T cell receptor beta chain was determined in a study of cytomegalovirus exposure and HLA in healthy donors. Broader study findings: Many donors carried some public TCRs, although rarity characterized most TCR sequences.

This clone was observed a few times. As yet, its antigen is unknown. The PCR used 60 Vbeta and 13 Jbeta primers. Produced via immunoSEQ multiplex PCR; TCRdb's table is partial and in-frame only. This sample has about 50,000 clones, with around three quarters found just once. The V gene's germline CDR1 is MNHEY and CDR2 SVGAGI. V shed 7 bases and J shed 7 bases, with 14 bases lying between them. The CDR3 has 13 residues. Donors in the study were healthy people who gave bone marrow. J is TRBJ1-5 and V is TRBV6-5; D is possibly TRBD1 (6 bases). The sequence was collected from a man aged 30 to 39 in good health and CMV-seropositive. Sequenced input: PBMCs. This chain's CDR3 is CASTRGEGQPQHF. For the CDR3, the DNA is TGTGCCAGCACCAGGGGAGAGGGACAGCCCCAGCATTTT.